The 20 T cell receptor beta chains given below trace back to one sample, sequenced in a study of blood T cell repertoires in COVID-19. TCRdb's copy holds only in-frame clones and misses some; the assay was immunoSEQ multiplex PCR. The data hold fewer than 200,000 clones, with less than 85% observed a single time. Sequencing was performed on PBMCs or T cells enriched from blood (not recorded which). These receptors came from a man aged 55 to 70 who had recovered from COVID-19.

The chain combines TRBV11-2 with TRBJ1-3; D ambiguous. V lost 0 bases to trimming and J lost 0 bases, with 12 bases between them. Germline V gene data show CDR1 as SGHAT and CDR2 as FQNNGV. The CDR3 has 17 amino acids. This CDR3 reads CASSLDRGSTSGNTIYF. CDR3 sequence (DNA): TGTGCCAGCAGCTTAGATCGAGGGTCCACCTCTGGAAACACCATATATTTT.

This clone was recorded a few times. This sequence joins TRBV6-2 or TRBV6-3 and TRBJ2-3; TRBD2 matches at 11 bases. The CDR3 loop spans 16 amino acids. Germline CDR1 reads MNHEY; CDR2 reads SVGEGT. V lost 6 bases to trimming and J lost 2 bases; unmatched junction nucleotides: 7. The CDR3 is CASSQRLAGTTDTQYF. The CDR3 DNA reads TGTGCCAGCAGCCAGAGACTAGCGGGGACCACAGATACGCAGTATTTT.

Only one count was recorded for this clone. This chain connects TRBV27 to TRBJ1-2; maybe TRBD1 (6 bases). The CDR3 consists of 14 residues. Germline V gives CDR1 MNHEY, CDR2 SMNVEV (reference sequence). Trimming removed 5 bases from V and 2 bases from J, with 12 bases in between. This CDR3 is CASSLLTGNYGYTF. Written as DNA, the CDR3 is TGTGCCAGCAGTCTCTTGACAGGAAACTATGGCTACACCTTC.

V is TRBV5-8 and J is TRBJ2-1, with 14 bases fitting TRBD2. The CDR3 totals 15 residues. V dropped 4 bases and J dropped 8; count of bases not matched to a gene: 5. The germline gives CDR1 SGHTS, CDR2 YDEGEE. The chain's CDR3 is CASSRRGLAGDEQFF. In DNA, the CDR3 is TGTGCCAGCAGCCGGAGGGGACTAGCGGGAGATGAGCAGTTCTTC. The full variable domain, completed using reference TRBV5-8 and TRBJ2-1, is EAGVTQSPTHLIKTRGQQATLRCSPISGHTSVYWYQQALGLGLQFLLWYDEGEERNRGNFPPRFSGRQFPNYSSELNVNALELEDSALYLCASSRRGLAGDEQFFGPGTRLTVL.

The V and J genes are TRBV7-8 and TRBJ2-7; the match to TRBD2 covers 7 bases. There are 12 residues in the CDR3. Trimming removed 5 bases from V and 6 bases from J; junction bases left unmatched: 4. Germline values: CDR1 SGHVS, CDR2 FQNEAQ. CDR3 in amino acids: CASSLPGGEQYF. The CDR3 DNA reads TGTGCCAGCAGCCTCCCGGGGGGCGAGCAGTACTTC.

On this clone: A junction end diverges from the germline sequence, so it may reflect a read error. CDR3 in amino acids: CASSQGLWAGPHSF. The DNA of the CDR3 is TGTGCCAGCAGCCAAGGTCTTTGGGCAGGGCCTCATTCGTTC. The rearrangement joins TRBV3-1 (or the pseudogene TRBV3-2) to TRBJ2-7, with D possibly being TRBD1 (5 bases). The germline V gene encodes CDR1 LGHDT and CDR2 YNNKEL (reference sequence). The CDR3 has 14 residues.

This clone was detected only a few times. The chain joins TRBV18 to TRBJ1-4, with D possibly TRBD1 on 5 matching bases. The ends were cut back, 4 bases at V and 4 bases at J, with 13 bases in the middle. The CDR3 has 15 amino acids. From germline, CDR1 is KGHSH and CDR2 LQKENI. The CDR3 protein is CASSRPGLSNEKLFF. Here the CDR3 DNA reads TGTGCCAGCTCACGACCGGGACTGAGTAATGAAAAACTGTTTTTT. The full variable domain, in which reference TRBV18 and TRBJ1-4 provide the parts outside the CDR3, is NAGVMQNPRHLVRRRGQEARLRCSPMKGHSHVYWYRQLPEEGLKFMVYLQKENIIDESGMPKERFSAEFPKEGPSILRIQQVVRGDSAAYFCASSRPGLSNEKLFFGSGTQLSVL.

The chain joins TRBV19 to TRBJ2-5; 10 nucleotides line up with TRBD1. The CDR3 loop spans 18 amino acids. Germline V gene sequence: CDR1 LNHDA, CDR2 SQIVND (reference sequence). The V segment lost 8 bases and the J segment 2 bases; nucleotides outside the gene matches: 17. CDR3 sequence reads: CASRTRVSRDRGQETQYF. CDR3 in DNA: TGTGCCAGTCGAACCAGAGTAAGCCGGGACAGGGGACAAGAGACCCAGTACTTC.

This sequence joins TRBV15 and TRBJ1-1; 8 bases agree with TRBD1. Germline V gene sequence: CDR1 LNHNV, CDR2 YYDKDF (reference sequence). V trimming: 1 base; J trimming: 10 bases; junction bases outside the gene matches: 8. The CDR3 loop spans 14 amino acids. The CDR3 spells CATSRVAGGFGAFF. CDR3 DNA: TGTGCCACCAGCAGAGTTGCAGGGGGCTTCGGAGCTTTCTTT.

In its sample, this clone was seen a few times. The chain carries TRBV9 and TRBJ2-7; TRBD1 matches 9 bases. The junction had 4 bases not matched to a gene; V was cut back by 0 bases and J by 6 bases. Germline V gives CDR1 SGDLS, CDR2 YYNGEE. CDR3 size: 14 residues. CDR3 in amino acids: CASSVDPTGGEQYF. In nucleotides, the CDR3 is TGTGCCAGCAGCGTAGACCCGACAGGGGGCGAGCAGTACTTC.

The chain's CDR3 is CASSLERQLNTEAFF. In DNA, the CDR3 is TGTGCCAGCAGCTTAGAGAGACAGCTTAACACTGAAGCTTTCTTT. V is TRBV7-2 and J is TRBJ1-1; D is possibly TRBD1 (5 bases). The CDR3 loop spans 15 amino acids. V lost 1 base and J lost 2, with 11 bases in between. Germline CDR1 is SGHTA and CDR2 is FQGNSA.

The chain links TRBV5-1 to TRBJ2-7; D may be TRBD2 (7 bases). Germline V gene lookup returns CDR1 SGHRS and CDR2 YFSETQ. CDR3 length: 16 amino acids. The V end was cut by 3 bases, the J end by 2 bases, with 18 bases between. The CDR3 region has the DNA TGCGCCAGCAGCTGGGGGGGCGGGGATGGGACCTACGAGCAGTACTTC. It codes for CASSWGGGDGTYEQYF.

This clone occurred once. The J gene is TRBJ2-4, the V gene TRBV11-2; 9 bases match TRBD1. The J segment lost 3 bases and the V segment lost 4 bases, leaving 7 bases of the junction unmatched. The CDR3 sequence is 16 residues long. The germline CDR1 and CDR2 sequences are SGHAT and FQNNGV. CDR3 DNA: TGTGCCAGCAGCTCCGGGACAGGGACCGTCAAAAACATTCAGTACTTC. It translates to CASSSGTGTVKNIQYF.

V is TRBV7-2 and J is TRBJ1-2; 9 nucleotides line up with TRBD1. Germline assignment: CDR1 SGHTA and CDR2 FQGNSA. With 1 base clipped from V and 2 bases from J, the junction kept 2 bases outside the gene matches. This CDR3 comprises 15 residues. CDR3 DNA: TGTGCCAGCAGCTTAGATGGGACAGGGAACTATGGCTACACCTTC. Protein: CASSLDGTGNYGYTF.

The rearrangement joins TRBV18 to TRBJ2-5; no reliable D call. This CDR3 contains 15 residues. V was shortened by 1 base and J by 2 bases, with 11 bases between the two germline ends. Germline CDR1 KGHSH, CDR2 LQKENI. The DNA of the CDR3 is TGTGCCAGCTCACCACTAATGGAACAGCAAGAGACCCAGTACTTC. Encoded protein: CASSPLMEQQETQYF.

J is TRBJ1-2 and V is TRBV5-1, with D hard to call. V was trimmed by 4 bases and J by 6 bases, leaving 10 bases between them. CDR1 SGHRS and CDR2 YFSETQ come from the germline V gene. This CDR3 has 12 residues. CDR3 nucleotide sequence: TGCGCCAGCAGCCCGGGCGGGAATGGCTACACCTTC. Translation gives CASSPGGNGYTF. Full variable domain (remainder filled in from reference TRBV5-1 and TRBJ1-2): KAGVTQTPRYLIKTRGQQVTLSCSPISGHRSVSWYQQTPGQGLQFLFEYFSETQRNKGNFPGRFSGRQFSNSRSEMNVSTLELGDSALYLCASSPGGNGYTFGSGTRLTVV.

The V and J genes are TRBV7-8 and TRBJ1-4; maybe TRBD1 (5 bases). The CDR3 spans 13 residues. V lost 6 bases and J lost 7, with 12 bases in between. The germline V gene encodes CDR1 SGHVS and CDR2 FQNEAQ. CDR3 sequence: CASSAGSPEKLFF. The CDR3 nucleotides read TGTGCCAGCAGTGCAGGGTCCCCTGAAAAACTGTTTTTT.

The J gene is TRBJ1-2, the V gene TRBV5-4; TRBD1 aligns across 9 bases. This CDR3 comprises 15 residues. Germline lookup yields CDR1 SGHNT and CDR2 YYREEE (reference sequence). V gave up 2 bases and J gave up 5 bases; unmatched junction bases: 7. The DNA for the CDR3 is TGTGCCAGCAGCTTAAAACAGGGGGCAGGGTATGGCTACACCTTC. Its translation is CASSLKQGAGYGYTF.

This clone turned up a few times. V is TRBV18 and J is TRBJ2-5; a weak D match, TRBD1 (6 bases). The V gene lost 3 bases and the J gene lost 5 bases, with 19 bases spanning the gap. CDR3 length equals 16 residues. Germline values: CDR1 KGHSH, CDR2 LQKENI. This chain's CDR3 is CASSPDGLGAGETQYF. Here the CDR3 DNA reads TGTGCCAGCTCACCTGACGGGCTGGGGGCAGGGGAGACCCAGTACTTC.

This chain uses TRBV7-9 with TRBJ2-7; tentative D call: TRBD2 (5 bases). V lost 1 base and J 5 bases, leaving 9 bases between the germline ends. Per the germline V gene, CDR1 is SEHNR and CDR2 is FQNEAQ (reference sequence). The CDR3 runs 13 residues. The CDR3 DNA is TGTGCCAGCAGCTTAGGGACTCGGGACGAGCAGTACTTC. Translated: CASSLGTRDEQYF.